Listed below are T cell receptor beta chains from one sample, sequenced in a study of T cells in Graves' hyperthyroidism and ophthalmopathy. From the multiplex PCR reads, TCRdb called clonotypes with MiXCR, one entry per CDR3 protein. Among approximately 870,000 distinct CDR3 sequences listed, roughly 37% were seen once. Sequencing was carried out using blood. Every receptor here comes from a man between 18 and 29 years old with Graves' hyperthyroidism. CDR3s include the opening cysteine and the closing phenylalanine or tryptophan. Each record gives: J gene, D gene, V gene, clone size, CDR3 DNA, CDR3 protein. A D gene is named only where the DNA matches it firmly. Clone size is shown for a subset of rows, as once, few, many or a class of expanded clone.

TRBJ2-7	-	TRBV29-1	few	TGCAGCTTGGGTGGATCCTACGAGCAGTACTTC	CSLGGSYEQYF
TRBJ2-7	TRBD2	TRBV2	few	TGTGCCAGCAAAAGCGGGAGAATATCCTACGAGCAGTACTTC	CASKSGRISYEQYF
TRBJ2-2	TRBD1	TRBV10-2	-	TGTGCCAGCAATCCGGGACAGGGGAACACCGGGGAGCTGTTTTTT	CASNPGQGNTGELFF
TRBJ1-1	TRBD1	TRBV5-1	once	TGCGCCAGCAGCCGAAGAACCGGGACAGGGGCCGCGAACACTGAAGCTTTCTTT	CASSRRTGTGAANTEAFF
TRBJ2-7	TRBD1	TRBV28	-	TGTGCCAGCAGTTTGTCTGACAGGGGATGGCAGTACTTC	CASSLSDRGWQYF
TRBJ2-7	TRBD1	TRBV7-6	few	TGTGCCAGCAGCACCGGGACAGGGGGGCCCTCCTACGAGCAGTACTTC	CASSTGTGGPSYEQYF
TRBJ2-7	TRBD2	TRBV10-2	many	TGCGCCAGCAGTGAGTCGGGACTAGATGGCGAAGAGCAGTACTTC	CASSESGLDGEEQYF
TRBJ1-4	-	TRBV4-3	-	TGCGCCAGCAGCCAAGGCGGTGGACGGAGGGATGAAAAACTGTTTTTT	CASSQGGGRRDEKLFF
TRBJ1-4	TRBD1	TRBV29-1	many	TGCAGCGCAGGGGACAGGGGCTCGACTAATGAAAAACTGTTTTTT	CSAGDRGSTNEKLFF
TRBJ1-5	-	TRBV10-3	-	TGTGCCACCAGGACAGTTGCCATACATCAGCCCCAGCATTTT	CATRTVAIHQPQHF
TRBJ1-1	-	TRBV9	many	TGTGCCAGCAGCGTAGAGGATCGGTCTAACACTGAAGCTTTCTTT	CASSVEDRSNTEAFF
TRBJ2-7	-	TRBV6-5	-	TGTGCCAGCAGTTACTCAGGTCAGGGCGACGAGCAGTACTTC	CASSYSGQGDEQYF
TRBJ2-6	TRBD1	TRBV7-2	many	TGTGCCAGCAGCTTATCGGACAGGGGGGCCTCTGGGGCCAACGTCCTGACTTTC	CASSLSDRGASGANVLTF
TRBJ2-6	-	TRBV20-1	-	TGCAGTGCCAGCTGGATCTCTGGGGCCAACGTCCTGACTTTC	CSASWISGANVLTF
TRBJ2-7	TRBD2	TRBV5-6	-	TGTGCCAGCAGCCGGGGGAGCGGGAGTGGCTACGAGCAGTACTTC	CASSRGSGSGYEQYF
TRBJ2-2	-	TRBV5-6	-	TGTGCCAGCACCAGCTTATCAGGCGCGGACACCGGGGAGCTGTTTTTT	CASTSLSGADTGELFF
TRBJ2-7	TRBD1	TRBV14	-	TGCGCCAGCAGCCCCAGACAGGGGGCTCGGGAGGAGCAGTACTTC	CASSPRQGAREEQYF
TRBJ1-1	TRBD1	TRBV2	once	TGTGCCAGCCAATCGAGGACAGGGCCACCATTGAACACTGAAGCTTTCTTT	CASQSRTGPPLNTEAFF
TRBJ1-1	TRBD1	TRBV7-9	many	TGTGCCAGCAGCTGGAGACAGGGATTGCACACTGAAGCTTTCTTT	CASSWRQGLHTEAFF
TRBJ1-1	-	TRBV6-5	few	TGTGCCAGCAGTTTCAGAGAGGCTAACACTGAAGCTTTCTTT	CASSFREANTEAFF
TRBJ1-1	-	TRBV10-3	-	TGTGCCATCCGGGACCCAACAGGGTCGGGCACTGAAGCTTTCTTT	CAIRDPTGSGTEAFF
TRBJ1-2	TRBD1	TRBV19	-	TGTGCCAGTAGTAAGGGAGGACAGGACCCTAACTATGGCTACACCTTC	CASSKGGQDPNYGYTF
TRBJ2-7	-	TRBV24-1	many	TGTGCCACCAGTGAGGGCCGACCTATATACGAGCAGTACTTC	CATSEGRPIYEQYF
TRBJ2-2	-	TRBV5-1	-	TGCGCCAGCAGCGACCCGCTTGCACTCACCGGGGAGCTGTTTTTT	CASSDPLALTGELFF
TRBJ1-2	TRBD1	TRBV25-1	many	TGTGCCAGCAGTGAATATGTGGGGACAGCTAACTATGGCTACACCTTC	CASSEYVGTANYGYTF
TRBJ2-5	TRBD1	TRBV7-2	-	TGTGCCAGCAGCTTAGAGGTTTCTGCAACGACAGGGGAGACCCAGTACTTC	CASSLEVSATTGETQYF
TRBJ2-5	TRBD2	TRBV5-1	-	TGCGCCAGCAGCTCGGGACTAGCGGGATCAGTTGCGGAGACCCAGTACTTC	CASSSGLAGSVAETQYF
TRBJ2-2	-	TRBV15	many	TGTGCCACCAGCAGACCAGGGGGGGGCACCGGGGAGCTGTTTTTT	CATSRPGGGTGELFF
TRBJ1-1	-	TRBV6-2/TRBV6-3	-	TGTGCCAGCAGTTACCCGGGGCTTGGCGACACTGAAGCTTTCTTT	CASSYPGLGDTEAFF
TRBJ2-2	TRBD2	TRBV20-1	-	TGCAGTGGTTTAAGCGGGGTGAACACCGGGGAGCTGTTTTTT	CSGLSGVNTGELFF
TRBJ2-7	-	TRBV5-1	once	TGCGCCAGCAGCTTCACCCAGGGGAGTTCCTACGAGCAGTACTTC	CASSFTQGSSYEQYF
TRBJ1-3	-	TRBV25-1	many	TGTGCCAGCATCGCAGTCTCTGGAAACACCATATATTTT	CASIAVSGNTIYF
TRBJ2-2	TRBD2	TRBV12-3/TRBV12-4	once	TGTGCCAGCAGTTTGGGGGGAGGGCCGACCGGGGAGCTGTTTTTT	CASSLGGGPTGELFF
TRBJ1-1	TRBD1	TRBV2	once	TGTGCCAGCGTCGAACAGGGGGTGATGGCTTTCTTT	CASVEQGVMAFF
TRBJ2-5	-	TRBV6-5	-	TGTGCCAGCAGCCACGGGTTTCAAGGAAAGACCCAGTACTTC	CASSHGFQGKTQYF
TRBJ1-6	-	TRBV4-1	-	TGCGCCAGCAGCCAAGGCGGGGGGGGAAATTCACCCCTCCACTTT	CASSQGGGGNSPLHF
TRBJ2-7	TRBD1	TRBV11-2	-	TGTGCCAGCAGCTTACACCCGGGACAGGGGTACGAGCAGTACTTC	CASSLHPGQGYEQYF
TRBJ2-5	-	TRBV5-6	few	TGTGCCAGCAGCTTTCGTTCGCGGCAGGGGAGGGGGGAGACCCAGTACTTC	CASSFRSRQGRGETQYF
TRBJ2-5	-	TRBV11-2	few	TGTGCCAGCAGCCCTATGGGGTGGGGAGAGACCCAGTACTTC	CASSPMGWGETQYF
TRBJ1-3	-	TRBV20-1	-	TGCAGTGCTAGAGCCAAGGACCTAGATTTTAGCTCTGGAAACACCATATATTTT	CSARAKDLDFSSGNTIYF
TRBJ2-7	TRBD1	TRBV7-9	many	TGTGCCAGCATGCCCGACAGGGTCTACGAGCAGTACTTC	CASMPDRVYEQYF
TRBJ2-2	-	TRBV29-1	few	TGCAGCGTTGCAGGGGCGGGGACCGGGGAGCTGTTTTTT	CSVAGAGTGELFF